This T cell receptor beta chain was recovered during a study of cytotoxic CD8 clonotypes in ibrutinib-treated CLL. Study conclusions and caveats: Higher circulating CD8+ T-cell counts strongly accompanied higher baseline clonality, above age-matched healthy donors. An increase in clonality occurred at ibrutinib response, followed by a return toward baseline at progression. Sampling times, which were not matched between the groups, differed between sustained-remission patients and progressing patients. Public clonotypes showed up rarely, and on treatment they shrank or held steady.

A word on this clone: As yet, its antigen is unknown.

Repertoires were generated with immunoSEQ multiplex PCR, while TCRdb's copy carries only in-frame clones and drops some. The sample lists approximately 67,000 clones, over 75% occurring once. The starting material was PBMCs, obtained at disease progression, from a patient treated with ibrutinib. This TCR was recovered from a human donor with chronic lymphocytic leukemia.

DNA for the CDR3: TGTGCCAGCAGCGCCCCGGCGGGGGGCAGGAAGAGCTCCTACGAGCAGTACTTC. As protein: CASSAPAGGRKSSYEQYF. The genes are TRBV21-1 and TRBJ2-7; TRBD2, the table's D call, was not compared with the DNA. TRBV21-1 is tagged as a pseudogene. The CDR3 has 18 amino acids.